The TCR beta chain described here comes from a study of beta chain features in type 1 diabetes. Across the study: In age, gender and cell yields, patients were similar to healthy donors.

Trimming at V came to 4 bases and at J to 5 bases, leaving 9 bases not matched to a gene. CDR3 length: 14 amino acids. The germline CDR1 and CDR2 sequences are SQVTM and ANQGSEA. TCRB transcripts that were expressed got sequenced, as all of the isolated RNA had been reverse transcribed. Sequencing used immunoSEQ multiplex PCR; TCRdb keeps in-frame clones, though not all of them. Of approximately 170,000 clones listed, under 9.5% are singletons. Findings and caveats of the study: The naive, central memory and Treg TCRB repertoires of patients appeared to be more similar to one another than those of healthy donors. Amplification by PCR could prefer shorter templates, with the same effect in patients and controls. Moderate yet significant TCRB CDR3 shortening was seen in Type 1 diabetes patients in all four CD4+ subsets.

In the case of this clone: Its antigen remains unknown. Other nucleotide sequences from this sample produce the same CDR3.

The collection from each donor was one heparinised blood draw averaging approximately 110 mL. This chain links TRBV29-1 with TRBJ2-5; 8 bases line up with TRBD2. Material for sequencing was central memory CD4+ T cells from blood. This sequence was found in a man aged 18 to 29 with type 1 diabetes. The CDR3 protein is CSVVGTSGWETQYF. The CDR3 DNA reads TGCAGCGTTGTAGGAACTAGCGGTTGGGAGACCCAGTACTTC.